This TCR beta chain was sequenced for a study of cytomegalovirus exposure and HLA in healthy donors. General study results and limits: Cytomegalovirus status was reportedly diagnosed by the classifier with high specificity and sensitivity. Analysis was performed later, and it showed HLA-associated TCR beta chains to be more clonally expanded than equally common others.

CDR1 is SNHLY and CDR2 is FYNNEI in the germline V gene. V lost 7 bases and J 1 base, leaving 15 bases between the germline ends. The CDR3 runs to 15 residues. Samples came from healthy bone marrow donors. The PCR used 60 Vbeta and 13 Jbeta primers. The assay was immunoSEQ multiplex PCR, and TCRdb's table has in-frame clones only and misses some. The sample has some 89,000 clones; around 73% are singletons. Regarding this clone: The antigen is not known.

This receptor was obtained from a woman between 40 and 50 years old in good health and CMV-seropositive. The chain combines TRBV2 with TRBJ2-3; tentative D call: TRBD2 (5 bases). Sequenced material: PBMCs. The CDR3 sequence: CASTAGGLGTDTQYF. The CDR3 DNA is TGTGCCAGCACCGCCGGAGGATTGGGCACAGATACGCAGTATTTT.